This T cell receptor beta chain was recovered during a study of blood T cell repertoires in COVID-19. Study-level information: Nucleic acid was either cDNA or gDNA, and it came from T cells, B-cell-depleted T cells, or PBMCs.

This clone was recorded once. This CDR3 comprises 13 residues. Losses at the gene ends were 4 bases for V and 4 bases for J; bases not matched to a gene: 4. The germline V gene encodes CDR1 SGDLS and CDR2 YYNGEE. Using immunoSEQ multiplex PCR, the repertoire was profiled, and TCRdb retains in-frame clones only, with some absent. The repertoire consists of some 140,000 clones, with around 89% occurring once and the leading ten covering 2% to 2.5%. The sequencing sample was made of peripheral blood. This TCR was sampled from a man between 70 and 80 years old with active COVID-19. The chain combines TRBV9 with TRBJ1-1; TRBD1 matches 7 bases. The CDR3 coding sequence is TGTGCCAGCAGCTCGGGACAGATCACTGAAGCTTTCTTT. Amino acids: CASSSGQITEAFF.